The 21 T cell receptor beta chains in this list originate from one sample, sequenced in a study of response to subunit inactivated influenza vaccine. TCRdb re-derived calls from the RT-PCR reads in MiXCR, one entry per CDR3 protein. In the table there are over 750,000 distinct CDR3 sequences, roughly 20% of which are singletons. Sequenced here: PBMCs from blood, sampled roughly 5 days after vaccination. These TCRs come from a man in his forties or fifties who received an inactivated influenza vaccine.

This clonotype has a handful of counts. The chain joins TRBV18 to TRBJ2-5; D remains ambiguous. Trimming pared 2 bases from V and 5 bases from J, leaving 6 bases between. The germline V gene has CDR1 KGHSH and CDR2 LQKENI. The CDR3 is made up of 12 amino acids. In nucleotides, the CDR3 is TGTGCCAGCTCACCAAGCTGGGAGACCCAGTACTTC. It encodes CASSPSWETQYF.

The chain couples TRBV20-1 to TRBJ1-4; tentatively, D is TRBD1 (5 bases). Germline V gives CDR1 DFQATT, CDR2 SNEGSKA (reference sequence). With 3 bases removed from V and 7 bases from J, the gap between germline ends came to 12 bases. CDR3 length equals 13 residues. CDR3 coding DNA: TGCAGTGCTAGGGGCGGGGGGGGTGAAAAACTGTTTTTT. Its translation: CSARGGGGEKLFF.

This clonotype was counted between two and nine times. This chain links TRBV20-1 with TRBJ2-7; 8 bases line up with TRBD2. V gave up 6 bases and J gave up 3 bases; unmatched junction bases: 10. This CDR3 is built from 14 residues. CDR1 and CDR2 from the germline V gene are DFQATT and SNEGSKA (reference sequence). CDR3 protein: CSARPGAGVYEQYF. In nucleotides, the CDR3 is TGCAGTGCCAGGCCCGGAGCGGGGGTCTACGAGCAGTACTTC.

The chain combines TRBV7-6 with TRBJ2-7; possibly TRBD1 for D (5 bases). Germline V CDR1 and CDR2: SGHVS, FNYEAQ. Trimming shortened V by 1 base and J by 0 bases, and 13 bases separated the two germline ends. This CDR3 contains 16 residues. The CDR3 DNA reads as TGTGCCAGCAGCTTAGGTGGGGCTACCAGCTCCTACGAGCAGTACTTC. Translated, it gives CASSLGGATSSYEQYF.

The gene calls are TRBV7-2 and TRBJ1-1, with D hard to call. The CDR3 is made up of 12 amino acids. Germline-derived CDR1 and CDR2 are SGHTA and FQGNSA. V lost 0 bases to trimming and J lost 11 bases, with 10 bases between them. The CDR3: CASSLAWEDAFF. The CDR3 DNA sequence: TGTGCCAGCAGCTTAGCGTGGGAGGACGCTTTCTTT.

In this sample, this clonotype turned up a few times. This chain connects TRBV28 to TRBJ1-5, with D hard to call. Per germline, CDR1 MDHEN and CDR2 SYDVKM. The V gene lost 6 bases and the J gene lost 4 bases, with 10 bases spanning the gap. This CDR3 has 13 amino acids. The DNA of the CDR3 is TGTGCCAGCAGCATTGCGGGGAATCAGCCCCAGCATTTT. Its translation is CASSIAGNQPQHF. Combining the CDR3 with reference TRBV28 and TRBJ1-5 gives the whole variable domain DVKVTQSSRYLVKRTGEKVFLECVQDMDHENMFWYRQDPGLGLRLIYFSYDVKMKEKGDIPEGYSVSREKKERFSLILESASTNQTSMYLCASSIAGNQPQHFGDGTRLSIL.

This clonotype was picked up a small number of times. The rearrangement uses TRBV7-2 and TRBJ2-5; D call uncertain. Germline CDR1 reads SGHTA; CDR2 reads FQGNSA. Trimming shortened V by 5 bases and J by 5 bases, and 6 bases separated the two germline ends. The CDR3 spans 11 residues. The DNA for the CDR3 is TGTGCCAGCAGCGTTATGGAGACCCAGTACTTC. Its translation is CASSVMETQYF. Supplemented by reference TRBV7-2 and TRBJ2-5, the full variable domain reads GAGVSQSPSNKVTEKGKDVELRCDPISGHTALYWYRQSLGQGLEFLIYFQGNSAPDKSGLPSDRFSAERTGGSVSTLTIQRTQQEDSAVYLCASSVMETQYFGPGTRLLVL.

This clonotype was picked up a small number of times. V gene TRBV29-1 combines with J gene TRBJ2-7, with 7 bases lining up with TRBD2. The CDR3 spans 13 residues. V was pared by 5 bases and J by 4 bases, with 8 bases of the junction left unmatched. CDR1 is SQVTM and CDR2 is ANQGSEA in the germline V gene. In DNA form, the CDR3 reads TGCAGCGTTCGAAACTCTAGCGGATACGAGCAGTACTTC. This codes for CSVRNSSGYEQYF.

V is TRBV7-2 and J is TRBJ2-1; D may be TRBD1 or TRBD2 (6 bases each). Germline V gene lookup returns CDR1 SGHTA and CDR2 FQGNSA. V lost 5 bases to trimming and J lost 6 bases, with 14 bases between them. The CDR3 runs to 14 residues. For the CDR3, the DNA is TGTGCCAGCAGCCCGAGGGGGGTAATCAATGAGCAGTTCTTC. This sequence encodes CASSPRGVINEQFF.

The CDR3 loop reads CSAPGGDKRNYGYTF. CDR3 bases: TGCAGTGCTCCGGGGGGGGACAAACGAAACTATGGCTACACCTTC. The chain combines TRBV20-1 with TRBJ1-2; D might be TRBD1 (6 bases). Germline loops: CDR1 DFQATT, CDR2 SNEGSKA (reference sequence). Trimming cost V 5 bases and J 2 bases, with 18 bases left between them. The CDR3 runs to 15 residues.

This clonotype was seen only a few times. V is TRBV6-5 and J is TRBJ2-7; 7 bases line up with TRBD1. Trimming took 0 bases from V and 2 from J; bases not matched to a gene: 10. The CDR3 runs to 17 residues. Germline lookup yields CDR1 MNHEY and CDR2 SVGAGI. The CDR3 DNA sequence: TGTGCCAGCAGTTACTCGAAGTTTGACAGGGACACCTACGAGCAGTACTTC. Its protein is CASSYSKFDRDTYEQYF.

This chain joins TRBV6-2 or TRBV6-3 and TRBJ2-1; a weak D match, TRBD2 (5 bases). V was pared by 2 bases and J by 6 bases, with 5 bases between. Looked up from germline, CDR1 is MNHEY and CDR2 is SVGEGT. This CDR3 region has 12 residues. CDR3 coding DNA: TGTGCCAGCAGTTACGAGGGCAATGAGCAGTTCTTC. This sequence encodes CASSYEGNEQFF.

This clonotype was detected a few times. The V and J genes are TRBV28 and TRBJ2-2, with 7 bases aligning to TRBD1. The V gene's germline CDR1 is MDHEN and CDR2 SYDVKM. This CDR3 is 12 amino acids long. Trimming removed 8 bases from V and 5 bases from J; junction bases left unmatched: 2. DNA of the CDR3: TGTGCCAGCTACAGGGGAACCGGGGAGCTGTTTTTT. Amino acids: CASYRGTGELFF.

This clonotype was counted only a few times. This chain links TRBV5-5 with TRBJ1-5; D possibly corresponds to TRBD1 (6 bases). The CDR3 has 16 amino acids. V was cut by 0 bases and J by 4 bases, with 14 bases left in between. The germline V gene encodes CDR1 SGHKS and CDR2 YYEKEE (reference sequence). The chain's CDR3 is CASSLGGQGSNQPQHF. The DNA of the CDR3 is TGTGCCAGCAGCTTGGGTGGGCAGGGGTCGAATCAGCCCCAGCATTTT.

Only a few counts were recorded for this clonotype. The rearrangement joins TRBV29-1 to TRBJ2-7, with 9 bases matching TRBD2. Germline trimming cut 6 bases from V and 4 bases from J; bases unmatched to any gene: 7. Germline V gives CDR1 SQVTM, CDR2 ANQGSEA. The CDR3 sequence is 13 residues long. CDR3 DNA: TGCAGCGTGACTGGGCTAGCGGGATACGAGCAGTACTTC. Encoded protein: CSVTGLAGYEQYF.

The chain links TRBV4-3 to TRBJ2-6; 13 bases align to TRBD2. In germline, CDR1 is LGHNA, CDR2 YSLEER. The CDR3 covers 18 residues. The junction had 3 bases not matched to a gene; V was cut back by 0 bases and J by 4 bases. CDR3 in amino acids: CASSQELAGGPGANVLTF. The CDR3 DNA follows: TGCGCCAGCAGCCAAGAACTAGCGGGGGGGCCCGGGGCCAACGTCCTGACTTTC.

The chain has TRBV7-9 and TRBJ2-1; 8 bases align to TRBD1. The CDR3 is made up of 15 amino acids. Germline CDR1 SEHNR, CDR2 FQNEAQ (reference sequence). V lost 6 bases, J lost 0 bases, and 4 bases stayed unmatched. The CDR3 nucleotides read TGTGCCAGCAGTGGGACAGGCCGCTCCTACAATGAGCAGTTCTTC. Translated, it gives CASSGTGRSYNEQFF.

The chain couples TRBV4-1 to TRBJ2-5, with 7 positions matching TRBD2. CDR1 is MGHRA, CDR2 YSYEKL, per germline. The CDR3 is made up of 15 amino acids. V was clipped by 2 bases and J by 7 bases; unmatched bases: 10. The CDR3 bases are TGCGCCAGCAGCCAATTTAATGGCGGCGGGGGGACCCAGTACTTC. Protein: CASSQFNGGGGTQYF.

V gene TRBV4-3 combines with J gene TRBJ2-3, with D tentatively TRBD1 (6 bases). The CDR3 has 15 amino acids. The germline CDR1 and CDR2 sequences are LGHNA and YSLEER. Trimming stripped 0 bases from V and 6 bases from J, with 13 bases between. The CDR3 loop reads CASSQDWAGVDTQYF. CDR3 DNA sequence: TGCGCCAGCAGCCAAGATTGGGCAGGGGTGGATACGCAGTATTTT.

The rearrangement links TRBV20-1 to TRBJ2-3; D gene unclear. V lost 0 bases and J lost 2, with 9 bases in between. CDR1 DFQATT and CDR2 SNEGSKA come from the germline V gene (reference sequence). The CDR3 contains 14 residues. CDR3 nucleotides: TGCAGTGCTAGAGATCTGGACCACACAGATACGCAGTATTTT. It codes for CSARDLDHTDTQYF.

This clonotype was observed a handful of times. V usage is TRBV12-3 or TRBV12-4 and J usage is TRBJ2-1; the match to TRBD2 covers 8 bases. The CDR3 sequence is 14 residues long. V was pared by 2 bases and J by 9 bases, with 6 bases of the junction left unmatched. The CDR3 protein is CASSLSGGAAEQFF. The CDR3 region has the DNA TGTGCCAGCAGTTTATCCGGGGGGGCGGCTGAGCAGTTCTTC.